The 22 T cell receptor beta chains below were found in one sample sequenced in a study of T cells in Graves' hyperthyroidism and ophthalmopathy. The TCR beta CDR3 regions underwent amplification using RNA transcripts as the source. HTBI primers were employed in a first-round RT-PCR of the TCR CDR3. Each CDR3 protein gets one entry after TCRdb re-called the multiplex PCR reads with MiXCR. Among around 600,000 distinct CDR3 sequences listed, 14% were seen once. Sequencing was performed on blood. The receptor set was obtained from a woman under 30 with Graves' ophthalmopathy.

This clonotype was observed a few times. J is TRBJ1-1 and V is TRBV24-1; 7 bases match TRBD1. The CDR3 is 11 residues long. Per the germline V gene, CDR1 is KGHDR and CDR2 is SFDVKD. After removal of 12 bases from V and 8 bases from J, the junction contained 8 bases not matched to a gene. CDR3 sequence (DNA): TGTGCCTCGAGACAGGGTGGAGAAGCTTTCTTT. This gives the protein CASRQGGEAFF.

The V gene is TRBV12-3 or TRBV12-4, the J gene TRBJ2-3; D unresolved. CDR3 length: 12 amino acids. With 1 base removed from V and 14 bases from J, the gap between germline ends came to 13 bases. The CDR3 protein is CASSLGSPRRYF. The CDR3 nucleotides read TGTGCCAGCAGTTTAGGTAGCCCTCGACGGTATTTT.

The V gene is TRBV27, the J gene TRBJ2-1, with 9 bases fitting TRBD2. The CDR3 covers 15 residues. The J segment lost 9 bases and the V segment lost 5 bases, leaving 11 bases of the junction unmatched. CDR1 is MNHEY, CDR2 SMNVEV, per germline (reference sequence). The DNA of the CDR3 is TGTGCCAGCAGTCCCCTCGCGGGAGGGGTTCCTGAGCAGTTCTTC. Protein product: CASSPLAGGVPEQFF.

J is TRBJ2-1 and V is TRBV24-1; 7 nucleotides match TRBD1. The CDR3 is 18 residues long. Germline values: CDR1 KGHDR, CDR2 SFDVKD. Trimming removed 4 bases from V and 0 bases from J; junction bases left unmatched: 11. The DNA for the CDR3 is TGTGCCACCAGTGACCCTAAACAGGGGATGAGCTCCTACAATGAGCAGTTCTTC. Its protein product is CATSDPKQGMSSYNEQFF.

This clonotype came up many times. The chain carries TRBV27 and TRBJ1-1, with D unresolved. The germline gives CDR1 MNHEY, CDR2 SMNVEV (reference sequence). V dropped 1 base and J dropped 1 base, with 7 bases sitting between them. The CDR3 totals 14 residues. The CDR3 here is CASSLWPPNTEAFF. CDR3 nucleotide sequence: TGTGCCAGCAGTTTATGGCCACCGAACACTGAAGCTTTCTTT.

This clonotype showed up many times. This rearrangement joins TRBV11-3 to TRBJ1-2; 10 bases map to TRBD1. Looked up from germline, CDR1 is SGHNT and CDR2 is YENEEA. V lost 2 bases, J lost 7 bases, and 10 bases stayed unmatched. The CDR3 covers 16 residues. The DNA for the CDR3 is TGTGCCAGCAGCTTATTTCCCGGGACAGGGGAGAGTGGCTACACCTTC. This codes for CASSLFPGTGESGYTF.

This clonotype was counted between two and nine times. The chain recombines TRBV9 with TRBJ2-3; 12 bases are a match to TRBD2. Per the germline V gene, CDR1 is SGDLS and CDR2 is YYNGEE. The length of the CDR3 is 19 residues. V gave up 2 bases and J gave up 4 bases; unmatched junction bases: 14. The CDR3 DNA sequence: TGTGCCAGCAGCGTCCGTGGGACGAGACTAGCGGGAGAGGCAGATACGCAGTATTTT. Its protein is CASSVRGTRLAGEADTQYF.

This clonotype was observed at least ten times. This rearrangement joins TRBV11-2 to TRBJ2-3, with D perhaps assigned TRBD1 or TRBD2 (6 bases each). The CDR3 is made up of 16 amino acids. Trimming removed 7 bases at V and 4 bases at J, with 21 bases between. Germline V lookup: CDR1 SGHAT, CDR2 FQNNGV. The CDR3 DNA reads as TGTGCCAGCAACGCCGCGACTAGTAAGGGGGCAGATACGCAGTATTTT. It translates to CASNAATSKGADTQYF.

A note on this clonotype: A junction boundary mismatches the germline segment, possibly from a read error. V is TRBV15 and J is TRBJ1-1, with D unresolved. This CDR3 is 13 amino acids long. Germline CDR1 and CDR2: LNHNV and YYDKDF (reference sequence). The CDR3 coding sequence is TGTGCCACCAGAAAACCATCCAGAGCTGAAGCTTCCTTT. It translates to CATRKPSRAEASF.

In its sample, this clonotype was seen a few times. The chain has TRBV7-8 and TRBJ1-5; tentatively, D is TRBD1 (5 bases). This CDR3 has 16 residues. V lost 5 bases, J lost 4 bases, and 18 bases lay in between. Germline V gives CDR1 SGHVS, CDR2 FQNEAQ. The chain's CDR3 is CASSLKQAKGNQPQHF. In DNA form, the CDR3 reads TGTGCCAGCAGCCTGAAACAGGCCAAAGGGAATCAGCCCCAGCATTTT. The full variable domain, rest sourced from reference TRBV7-8 and TRBJ1-5, is GAGVSQSPRYKVAKRGQDVALRCDPISGHVSLFWYQQALGQGPEFLTYFQNEAQLDKSGLPSDRFFAERPEGSVSTLKIQRTQQEDSAVYLCASSLKQAKGNQPQHFGDGTRLSIL.

The gene calls are TRBV5-1 and TRBJ2-2; a possible D gene is TRBD1 (5 bases). V lost 4 bases and J lost 6, with 13 bases in between. CDR3 size: 14 residues. Germline loops: CDR1 SGHRS, CDR2 YFSETQ. The CDR3 spells CASSQGFDPGELFF. In DNA, the CDR3 is TGCGCCAGCAGCCAGGGATTTGACCCCGGGGAGCTGTTTTTT.

Ten or more counts support this clonotype. The DNA of the CDR3 is TGTGCCAGCAGCTTGTTAGGACCCTTGGAGCAGTACTTC. It codes for CASSLLGPLEQYF. V and J are TRBV5-5 and TRBJ2-7; D is unresolved. V lost 1 base, J lost 7 bases, and 12 bases lay in between. The CDR3 is 13 residues long. The V gene's germline CDR1 is SGHKS and CDR2 YYEKEE (reference sequence). Full variable domain (missing parts from reference TRBV5-5 and TRBJ2-7): DAGVTQSPTHLIKTRGQQVTLRCSPISGHKSVSWYQQVLGQGPQFIFQYYEKEERGRGNFPDRFSARQFPNYSSELNVNALLLGDSALYLCASSLLGPLEQYFGPGTRLTVT.

The chain recombines TRBV19 with TRBJ2-7; 7 nucleotides agree with TRBD1. The CDR3 runs 14 residues. The germline CDR1 and CDR2 sequences are LNHDA and SQIVND (reference sequence). J was trimmed by 4 bases and V by 5 bases; bases with no gene match: 8. As DNA, the CDR3 is TGTGCCAGTAGTGCCGGACGACAGGGTTACGAGCAGTACTTC. Protein sequence: CASSAGRQGYEQYF.

This clonotype was found once. The chain is built from TRBV19 and TRBJ2-3; 13 bases line up with TRBD2. Germline V gene sequence: CDR1 LNHDA, CDR2 SQIVND (reference sequence). The CDR3 is made up of 15 amino acids. The V gene end was trimmed by 4 bases and the J gene end by 6 bases; junction bases not matched to a gene: 4. The CDR3 DNA reads TGTGCCAGTAGTACCACTAGCGGGAGGGCTGATACGCAGTATTTT. Its translation: CASSTTSGRADTQYF.

This clonotype was found many times. The rearrangement joins TRBV27 to TRBJ1-6; D is undetermined. Trimming pared 10 bases from V and 7 bases from J, leaving 17 bases between. The CDR3 runs to 14 residues. CDR1 and CDR2 (germline): MNHEY, SMNVEV (reference sequence). This CDR3 is CATHNTGGNSPLHF. CDR3 nucleotide sequence: TGTGCCACACATAACACCGGCGGGAATTCACCCCTCCACTTT.

This clonotype was detected many times. This chain connects TRBV5-6 to TRBJ2-7; TRBD2 aligns across 9 bases. Germline V lookup: CDR1 SGHDT, CDR2 YYEEEE. Trimming at V came to 4 bases and at J to 3 bases, leaving 20 bases not matched to a gene. CDR3 length equals 19 residues. The CDR3 DNA reads TGTGCCAGCAGCCCGATACCGACTAGCGGAACCCTCTCAAACTACGAGCAGTACTTC. This encodes CASSPIPTSGTLSNYEQYF.

This clonotype was detected ten times or more. V usage is TRBV27 and J usage is TRBJ2-7; TRBD2 matches at 10 bases. Trimming at V came to 2 bases and at J to 4 bases, leaving 2 bases not matched to a gene. CDR1 is MNHEY, CDR2 SMNVEV, per germline (reference sequence). This CDR3 comprises 14 residues. The CDR3 loop reads CASSLTSGIYEQYF. The DNA of the CDR3 is TGTGCCAGCAGTTTAACTAGCGGGATTTACGAGCAGTACTTC.

The table lists this clonotype with many counts. This chain uses TRBV12-3 or TRBV12-4 with TRBJ2-1; D might be TRBD2 (6 bases). Trimming left V 7 bases short and J 6 bases short, with 19 bases between. CDR3 length equals 15 residues. Written as DNA, the CDR3 is TGTGCCAGCACCATCCGGGCGGAGGGTTTCAATGAGCAGTTCTTC. Translating it yields CASTIRAEGFNEQFF.

The sample holds many counts of this clonotype. This chain uses TRBV5-1 with TRBJ2-1; D gene unclear. The CDR3 extends over 13 amino acids. Per germline, CDR1 SGHRS and CDR2 YFSETQ. Trimming took 2 bases from V and 6 from J, leaving 9 bases between them. The CDR3, as DNA: TGCGCCAGCAGCTTACCGGCTACCAATGAGCAGTTCTTC. Translated: CASSLPATNEQFF.

This clonotype was counted many times. The J gene is TRBJ2-4, the V gene TRBV29-1; 12 bases line up with TRBD1. V lost 4 bases and J lost 9; bases outside the gene matches: 4. The germline gives CDR1 SQVTM, CDR2 ANQGSEA. The CDR3 length is 13 residues. This chain's CDR3 is CSVAPGQGAIQYF. For the CDR3, the DNA is TGCAGCGTTGCCCCGGGACAGGGGGCCATTCAGTACTTC.

This clonotype was detected ten times or more. The rearrangement uses TRBV24-1 and TRBJ2-3, with TRBD1 matching 7 bases. The CDR3 runs 20 residues. The junction had 15 bases not matched to a gene; V was cut back by 0 bases and J by 1 base. CDR1 and CDR2 from the germline V gene are KGHDR and SFDVKD. This CDR3 reads CATSDLQPRRRQGGTDTQYF. The CDR3 coding sequence is TGTGCCACCAGTGATTTGCAACCCCGAAGACGACAGGGAGGCACAGATACGCAGTATTTT.

This clonotype appeared many times. The chain links TRBV29-1 to TRBJ1-1, with D uncertain. Trimming removed 7 bases from V and 4 bases from J, with 13 bases in between. Germline V gene lookup returns CDR1 SQVTM and CDR2 ANQGSEA. CDR3 length: 12 amino acids. This CDR3 is CSALGMATEAFF. The CDR3 DNA reads as TGCAGCGCCCTAGGGATGGCCACTGAAGCTTTCTTT.